This TCR beta chain emerged from a study of blood T cell repertoires in COVID-19. Looking at the study overall: Material from acute and convalescent COVID-19 was sourced from the United States, Italy and Spain. PBMCs, B-cell-depleted T cells, or T cells were the source of the cDNA or gDNA that made up the material.

CDR3 length equals 21 residues. CDR1 and CDR2 (germline): MNHEY, SMNVEV (reference sequence). Trimming pared 8 bases from V and 0 bases from J, leaving 32 bases between. In the original processing: Nucleated cell counts were estimated from reference gene primer amplification. Sequenced by immunoSEQ multiplex PCR; TCRdb stores in-frame clones only, minus some. The V and J calls and the clone size are those of that table, but D and trimming were determined from the DNA. The sample lists around 200,000 clones, 70% to 90% seen once, with around 21% in the top ten. The receptor's source is a man between 65 and 85 years old with active or convalescent COVID-19. The chain combines TRBV27 with TRBJ1-5; weak D call: TRBD1 (5 bases). Material for sequencing was peripheral blood. The CDR3 coding sequence is TGTGCCAGCCACCCCAGAGGAGGAAATCGGGGACCGGGAGATAGCAATCAGCCCCAGCATTTT. Protein sequence: CASHPRGGNRGPGDSNQPQHF.